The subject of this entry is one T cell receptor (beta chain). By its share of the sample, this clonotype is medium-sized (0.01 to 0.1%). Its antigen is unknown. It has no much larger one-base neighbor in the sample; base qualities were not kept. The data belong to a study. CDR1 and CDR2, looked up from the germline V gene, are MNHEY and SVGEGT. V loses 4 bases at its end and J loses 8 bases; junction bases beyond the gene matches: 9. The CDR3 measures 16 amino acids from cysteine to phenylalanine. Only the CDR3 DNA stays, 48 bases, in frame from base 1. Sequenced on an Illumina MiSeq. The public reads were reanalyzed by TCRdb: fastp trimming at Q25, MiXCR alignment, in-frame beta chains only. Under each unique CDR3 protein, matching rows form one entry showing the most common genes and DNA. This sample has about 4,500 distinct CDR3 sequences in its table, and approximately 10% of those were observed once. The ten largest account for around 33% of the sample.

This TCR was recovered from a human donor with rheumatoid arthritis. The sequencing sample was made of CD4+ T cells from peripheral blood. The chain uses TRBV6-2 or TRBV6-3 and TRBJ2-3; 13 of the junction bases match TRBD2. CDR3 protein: CASSLATSGRMATQYF. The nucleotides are TGTGCCAGCAGTTTAGCGACTAGCGGGAGGATGGCTACGCAGTATTTT.